The clone carrying this TCR beta chain was counted a few times. This sample was included in a study of blood T cell repertoires in COVID-19. Looking at the study overall: From T cells, B-cell-depleted T cells, or PBMCs came the material, which was cDNA or gDNA.

Looked up from germline, CDR1 is GTSNPN and CDR2 is SVGIG (reference sequence). The CDR3 sequence is 14 residues long. After removal of 8 bases from V and 1 base from J, the junction contained 7 bases not matched to a gene. In the authors' workflow: By means of reference gene primer amplification, nucleated cell counts were estimated. Measured with immunoSEQ multiplex PCR; TCRdb has only the in-frame clones, and not every one. For V, J and clone size, that table is used; D and trimming come from the DNA. This table holds some 380,000 clones, approximately 87% found once. Clinical history as reported by participants underpinned cohort assignment. Before being deemed recovered, Cohort 3 donors had two negative PCRs, clearance, or symptom resolution.

The material sequenced was PBMCs or T cells enriched from blood (not recorded which). The receptor's source is a man aged 25 to 40 who had recovered from COVID-19. The chain has TRBV30 and TRBJ2-2, with 7 positions matching TRBD1. CDR3 sequence (DNA): TGTGCCATATCCCGACAGGGGAACACCGGGGAGCTGTTTTTT. It codes for CAISRQGNTGELFF.